The 6 T cell receptor beta chains below come from one sample, sequenced in a study of T-cell reconstitution after alpha-beta-depleted transplantation in children. Unique molecular identifiers were used to barcode this TCRbeta library. TCRdb reprocessed the PCR reads with MiXCR, giving one entry per CDR3 protein. The sample has 200,000 to 250,000 distinct CDR3 sequences, more than 20% seen once. The sample consisted of PBMCs, mostly from graft donor cells, taken 360 days after TCRalphabeta/CD19-depleted stem cell transplant. Receptors were obtained from a female patient under 10 years old who had a stem cell transplant for congenital amegakaryocytic thrombocytopenia, so the T cells may come from the graft donor.

The genes are TRBV2 and TRBJ2-7, with D perhaps matching TRBD1 or TRBD2 (5 bases each). The V and J ends lost 11 bases and 0 bases respectively, with 14 bases between them. Germline V gives CDR1 SNHLY, CDR2 FYNNEI. CDR3 length equals 13 residues. CDR3 sequence reads: CAAGADSSYEQYF. The CDR3 DNA reads as TGTGCCGCCGGGGCTGACAGCTCCTACGAGCAGTACTTC.

In its sample, this clonotype was seen a few times. The chain combines TRBV30 with TRBJ2-3; no clear D gene. Trimming stripped 0 bases from V and 4 bases from J, with 8 bases between. The CDR3 loop spans 13 amino acids. Germline-derived CDR1 and CDR2 are GTSNPN and SVGIG (reference sequence). The CDR3 DNA sequence: TGTGCCTGGAGTGTACGGTGGTCAGATACGCAGTATTTT. Amino acid sequence: CAWSVRWSDTQYF.

The chain employs TRBV13 and TRBJ2-1; 11 nucleotides match TRBD2. From germline, CDR1 is PRHDT and CDR2 FYEKMQ (reference sequence). The CDR3 sequence is 16 residues long. V trimming: 4 bases; J trimming: 4 bases; junction bases outside the gene matches: 6. The CDR3 sequence: CASSSTGTSGYNEQFF. The DNA for the CDR3 is TGTGCCAGCAGCTCGACCGGGACTAGCGGTTACAATGAGCAGTTCTTC.

This rearrangement joins TRBV25-1 to TRBJ2-7; no clear D. Per germline, CDR1 MGHDK and CDR2 SYGVNS. Trimming pared 7 bases from V and 3 bases from J, leaving 7 bases between. The CDR3 is 11 residues long. For the CDR3, the DNA is TGTGCCAGCATCGGGTACTACGAGCAGTACTTC. It is translated as CASIGYYEQYF.

The J gene is TRBJ2-1, the V gene TRBV10-3; D is perhaps TRBD2 (5 bases). V lost 6 bases to trimming and J lost 5 bases, with 14 bases between them. CDR1 is ENHRY and CDR2 is SYGVKD in the germline V gene. The CDR3 is 14 residues long. CDR3 nucleotide sequence: TGTGCCATCAGGGACTGGAAGTCACACAATGAGCAGTTCTTC. Encoded protein: CAIRDWKSHNEQFF.

In its sample, this clonotype was seen a few times. This chain uses TRBV6-2 or TRBV6-3 with TRBJ1-2, with D possibly TRBD1 on 5 matching bases. This CDR3 comprises 15 residues. Germline loops: CDR1 MNHEY, CDR2 SVGEGT. V dropped 4 bases and J dropped 2 bases, with 14 bases sitting between them. Here the CDR3 reads CASSFFRRGNYGYTF. CDR3 nucleotide sequence: TGTGCCAGCAGTTTCTTCCGTCGGGGGAACTATGGCTACACCTTC.